This T cell receptor beta chain originates from a study of beta chain features in type 1 diabetes. General study points: Across all four CD4+ subsets, people with type 1 diabetes showed modestly shorter TCRB CDR3s. A PCR bias possibly favoring shorter templates would apply equally to patients and controls.

CDR1 and CDR2 from the germline V gene are MNHNS and SASEGT. Trimming shortened V by 8 bases and J by 1 base, and 5 bases separated the two germline ends. This CDR3 has 11 residues. Expressed TCRB transcripts got sequenced, as all isolated RNA was reverse transcribed. Profiled with immunoSEQ multiplex PCR; TCRdb holds only in-frame clones, not every one. The sample yields about 47,000 clones, approximately 40% seen once. For this clone: Its antigen is as yet unknown.

Source material: stem cell memory CD4+ T cells from blood. This sequence was found in a man in his thirties or forties with type 1 diabetes. The V call is TRBV6-1, the J call TRBJ1-2, with D unclear. In DNA form, the CDR3 reads TGTGCCAGCCTATTTAACTATGGCTACACCTTC. It encodes CASLFNYGYTF.